This record looks at one T cell receptor (beta chain) sequence and its context. Its antigen is currently not known. No base quality information exists; no much larger clone differs at one position. This sample was included in a study of vaccination effects on CD4 cells after COVID-19 (dated by TCRdb to between 2021 and 2023). Describing the broader study: In the ViraFEST assay, PBMC were stimulated with viral peptide pools, and TCR sequencing was then used to find antigen-specific CD4+ T cell clonotypes based on their expansion. Post-vaccine samples across the study were collected a median of 72 days after the second dose, with a range of 14 to 241. A few million PBMC per well were cultured with approximately 10 ug/ml peptides in IMDM containing approximately 4.7% human AB serum, approximately 10 IU/ml IL-2 and gentamicin. SARS-CoV-2 spike-specific CD4+ TCR repertoires were compared before and after mRNA vaccination in COVID-19 convalescent patients and in infection-naive vaccine recipients. Altogether, nine to ten COVID-19 convalescent patients and several SARS-CoV-2-naive healthy vaccine recipients made up the full study. Cultures from other donors in the study were sequenced with the Oncomine TCR Beta short-read assay on an Illumina iSeq 100.

Taken from cysteine to phenylalanine, the CDR3 has 15 residues. The read is trimmed to its CDR3 DNA, 45 bases read in frame from base 1. V drops 1 base and J drops 7 bases, leaving 16 bases in between. CDR1 is given as SNHLY and CDR2 as FYNNEI, both from the germline V gene. After approximately 11 days of culture, CD4+ T cells were isolated with the EasySep CD4+ T cell isolation kit. Each participant got two doses of an mRNA SARS-CoV-2 vaccine, either BNT162b2 or mRNA-1273. None of the healthy vaccine recipients had a prior SARS-CoV-2 infection, which was confirmed by nucleocapsid antibody tests that came back negative both before and after vaccination. Half of the culture medium was replaced with fresh IL-2-containing medium on days 3 and 7. Each peptide stimulation condition was cultured in triplicate wells unless otherwise noted. PBMC were separated from whole blood using Ficoll-Paque Plus gradient centrifugation and were then either cryopreserved at -140C or used fresh. The QIAamp micro DNA kit was used to extract genomic DNA from the cultured CD4+ T cells.

The method behind the library was the immunoSEQ multiplex PCR assay. DNA from the cultured and isolated CD4+ T cells underwent TCR beta CDR3 sequencing. From the authors' description of their analysis: The analysis removed non-productive TCR sequences, trimmed reads to the CDR3 region, and retained only CDR3s that were 7 or more amino acids long. Antigen-specific clonotypes were identified using the MANAFEST web app by comparison of expansion in peptide wells against reference cultures. To count as positive, a clone had to show expansion at FDR<0.05 compared with the reference and with all other wells, an odds ratio above 5, and a frequency above 0.1% in two replicate wells. Clonotypes significantly expanded in SARS-CoV-2 spike wells and in at least one common cold coronavirus spike condition were defined as cross-reactive. CDR3 similarity was assessed by Levenshtein distance with the stringdist R package, and unrooted trees were built with ape in R 3.6.1. The source is immuneACCESS, and TCRdb retained only in-frame sequences with V and J called. Part of the clones is not carried over; for the studies checked, unresolved V genes explain less than half of this, and the remainder is unexplained. The V and J calls and the clone size are those of that table, but D and trimming were determined from the DNA. The table for this sample lists more than 60,000 clones; around 70% of them were counted only once. Of the sample, 2% to 2.5% is held by the ten largest clones.

Study-wide conclusions, independent of this receptor: Marked clonal contraction was observed in both infection-induced and vaccine-induced clones at late post-vaccination timepoints, consistent with waning T cell responses. In healthy vaccine recipients, vaccine-induced clones were almost all SARS-CoV-2 mono-reactive, with only 1 of 255 being cross-reactive with common cold coronaviruses. The study was limited by a small number of convalescent patients and lacked early post-infection timepoints.

The chain couples TRBV2 to TRBJ2-5; the D gene identity is not certain. The sequencing used CD4+ T cells from PBMCs cultured without peptide, collected after COVID-19 vaccination. This TCR was recovered from a human donor who received a COVID-19 vaccine. DNA sequence: TGTGCCAGCAGTGAAGTTTCCAGAGCCCTAGGGACCCAGTACTTC. Its amino acids are CASSEVSRALGTQYF.